This entry concerns a single T cell receptor (beta chain). The source of the sample is a study of blood T cell repertoires in COVID-19. Study-level background: Acute and convalescent COVID-19 specimens originated in the United States, Italy and Spain. Nucleic acid was either cDNA or gDNA, and it came from T cells, B-cell-depleted T cells, or PBMCs.

Germline loops: CDR1 MRHNA, CDR2 SNTAGT. The CDR3 has 15 amino acids. With 2 bases clipped from V and 7 bases from J, the junction kept 6 bases outside the gene matches. In the original workflow: By means of reference gene primer amplification, nucleated cell counts were estimated. Some clones are missing from TCRdb's copy, which holds only in-frame ones; the method was immunoSEQ multiplex PCR. From that table come the V and J calls and clone size; the DNA was used to work out D and trimming. Among some 15,000 clones listed, 88% were seen once. V is TRBV6-4 and J is TRBJ2-1, with TRBD1 identical over 9 bases. The sequenced sample was peripheral blood. The sequence was obtained from a human donor in a cohort sampled during active COVID-19. The CDR3 nucleotides read TGTGCCAGCAGTGACCCCGGACAGGGGAGGAATGAGCAGTTCTTC. This gives the protein CASSDPGQGRNEQFF.